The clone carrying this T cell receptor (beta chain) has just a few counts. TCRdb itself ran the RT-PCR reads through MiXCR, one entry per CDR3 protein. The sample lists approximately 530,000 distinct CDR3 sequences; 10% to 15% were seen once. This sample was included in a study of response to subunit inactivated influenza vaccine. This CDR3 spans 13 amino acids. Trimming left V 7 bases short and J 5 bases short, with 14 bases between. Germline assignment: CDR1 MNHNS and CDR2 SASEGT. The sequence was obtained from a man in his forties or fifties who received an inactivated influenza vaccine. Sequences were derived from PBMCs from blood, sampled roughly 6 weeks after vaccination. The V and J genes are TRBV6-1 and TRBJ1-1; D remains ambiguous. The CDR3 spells CASIGRAGTEAFF. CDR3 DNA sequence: TGTGCCAGCATCGGACGGGCGGGGACTGAAGCTTTCTTT.